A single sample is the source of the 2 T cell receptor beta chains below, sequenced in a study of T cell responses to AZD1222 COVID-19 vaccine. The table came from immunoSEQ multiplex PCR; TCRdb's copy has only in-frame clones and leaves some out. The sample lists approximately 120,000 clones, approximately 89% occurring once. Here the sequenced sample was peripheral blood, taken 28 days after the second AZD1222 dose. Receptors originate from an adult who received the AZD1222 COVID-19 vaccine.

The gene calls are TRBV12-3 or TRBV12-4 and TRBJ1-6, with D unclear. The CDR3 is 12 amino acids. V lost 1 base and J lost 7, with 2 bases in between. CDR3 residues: CASSLENSPLHF. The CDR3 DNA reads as TGTGCCAGCAGTTTAGAGAATTCACCCCTCCACTTT.

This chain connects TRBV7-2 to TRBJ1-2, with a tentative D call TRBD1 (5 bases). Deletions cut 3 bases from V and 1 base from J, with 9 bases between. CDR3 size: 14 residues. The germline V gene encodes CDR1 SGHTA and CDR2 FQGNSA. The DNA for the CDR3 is TGTGCCAGCAGCTTCGGGACTGATAACTATGGCTACACCTTC. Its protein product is CASSFGTDNYGYTF. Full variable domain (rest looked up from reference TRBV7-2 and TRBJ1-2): GAGVSQSPSNKVTEKGKDVELRCDPISGHTALYWYRQSLGQGLEFLIYFQGNSAPDKSGLPSDRFSAERTGGSVSTLTIQRTQQEDSAVYLCASSFGTDNYGYTFGSGTRLTVV.